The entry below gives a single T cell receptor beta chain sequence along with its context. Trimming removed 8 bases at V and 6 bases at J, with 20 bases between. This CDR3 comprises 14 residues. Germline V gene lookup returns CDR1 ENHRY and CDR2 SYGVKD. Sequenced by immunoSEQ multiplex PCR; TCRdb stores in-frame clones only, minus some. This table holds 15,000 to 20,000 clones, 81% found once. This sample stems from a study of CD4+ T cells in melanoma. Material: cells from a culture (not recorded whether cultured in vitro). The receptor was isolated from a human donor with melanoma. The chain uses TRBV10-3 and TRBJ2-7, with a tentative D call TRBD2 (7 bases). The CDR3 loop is CAISTGGSLGEQYF. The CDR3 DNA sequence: TGTGCCATCTCAACGGGGGGCTCTCTTGGCGAGCAGTACTTC.